These T cell receptor beta chains were read from a single sample in a study of early T cells in non-severe SARS-CoV-2 infection. TCRdb used MiXCR to reprocess the 5' RACE reads, holding one entry per CDR3 protein. Of about 89,000 distinct CDR3 sequences listed, roughly 15% were seen once; the top ten hold 0.45% to 0.75%. The sequenced sample consisted of whole blood. The receptors shown here come from an adult who was a healthcare worker with PCR-confirmed SARS-CoV-2 infection or an uninfected control (not recorded which). CDR3s include the opening cysteine and the closing phenylalanine or tryptophan. A D gene is named only where the DNA matches it firmly. The size field is filled for only some rows; it gives once, few, many or a size class.

D gene: NA
J gene: TRBJ1-1
V gene: TRBV7-2
clone size: few
CDR3 DNA: TGTGCCAGCAGCTTAGAACTGTTGGCGCGTATCACTGAAGCTTTCTTT
CDR3 protein: CASSLELLARITEAFF

D gene: TRBD1
J gene: TRBJ1-2
V gene: TRBV30
clone size: few
CDR3 DNA: TGTGCCTGGAGTCTAATTGGGACAGGGGAGAACTATGGCTACACCTTC
CDR3 protein: CAWSLIGTGENYGYTF

D gene: NA
J gene: TRBJ2-2
V gene: TRBV10-1
clone size: many
CDR3 DNA: TGCGCCAGCAGGACAGTTTCGAACACCGGGGAGCTGTTTTTT
CDR3 protein: CASRTVSNTGELFF

D gene: NA
J gene: TRBJ2-3
V gene: TRBV29-1
clone size: many
CDR3 DNA: TGCAGCGTGGGTCGTGAGGCGAATACGCAGTATTTT
CDR3 protein: CSVGREANTQYF

D gene: NA
J gene: TRBJ2-5
V gene: TRBV3-1
clone size: NA
CDR3 DNA: TGTGCCAGCAGCCACGGGCATGCGGAGACCCAGTACTTC
CDR3 protein: CASSHGHAETQYF

D gene: TRBD1
J gene: TRBJ2-2
V gene: TRBV11-3
clone size: NA
CDR3 DNA: TGTGCCAGCAGCTTACCCCAGGGGGCGGGCACCGGGGAGCTGTTTTTT
CDR3 protein: CASSLPQGAGTGELFF

D gene: NA
J gene: TRBJ1-5
V gene: TRBV6-5
clone size: few
CDR3 DNA: TGTGCCAGCAGTTACGCGCGACCGCCAGTTAGCAATCAGCCCCAGCATTTT
CDR3 protein: CASSYARPPVSNQPQHF

D gene: TRBD1
J gene: TRBJ1-2
V gene: TRBV27
clone size: few
CDR3 DNA: TGTGCCAGCAGTCCTGGACAGGGGGCGCGCCGTGGCTACACCTTC
CDR3 protein: CASSPGQGARRGYTF

D gene: NA
J gene: TRBJ2-1
V gene: TRBV2
clone size: many
CDR3 DNA: TGTGCCAGTCAGCAAGGTGAGCAGTTCTTC
CDR3 protein: CASQQGEQFF

D gene: NA
J gene: TRBJ2-4
V gene: TRBV5-1
clone size: NA
CDR3 DNA: TGCGCCAGCAGCTTGGATCCAGGGCTGGCCAAAAACATTCAGTACTTC
CDR3 protein: CASSLDPGLAKNIQYF

D gene: TRBD1
J gene: TRBJ1-1
V gene: TRBV29-1
clone size: few
CDR3 DNA: TGCAGCGTTAATCTCCTACAGGGGGTTTTCACCTCAACTGAAGCTTTCTTT
CDR3 protein: CSVNLLQGVFTSTEAFF

D gene: NA
J gene: TRBJ2-5
V gene: TRBV20-1
clone size: few
CDR3 DNA: TGCAGTGCTAGACAGGGACAAGAGACCCAGTACTTC
CDR3 protein: CSARQGQETQYF

D gene: TRBD2
J gene: TRBJ2-3
V gene: TRBV24-1
clone size: NA
CDR3 DNA: TGTGCCACCAGTCCGCCGAGCGGGGGGGCAAAAGATACGCAGTATTTT
CDR3 protein: CATSPPSGGAKDTQYF

D gene: NA
J gene: TRBJ2-2
V gene: TRBV24-1
clone size: NA
CDR3 DNA: TGTGCCACCAGTCTGGAGATGAACACCGGGGAGCTGTCTTTT
CDR3 protein: CATSLEMNTGELSF

D gene: NA
J gene: TRBJ2-3
V gene: TRBV18
clone size: NA
CDR3 DNA: TGTGCCAGCTCACCCTCGGAACGCACAGATACGCAGTATTTT
CDR3 protein: CASSPSERTDTQYF

D gene: NA
J gene: TRBJ2-3
V gene: TRBV10-2
clone size: few
CDR3 DNA: TGCGCCAGCCTCAACAGGGGAGGGCCCCCAGATACGCAGTATTTT
CDR3 protein: CASLNRGGPPDTQYF

D gene: TRBD1
J gene: TRBJ1-1
V gene: TRBV3-1
clone size: few
CDR3 DNA: TGTGCCAGCAGCCAACGGACAGGGCGAAACACTGAAGCTTTCTTT
CDR3 protein: CASSQRTGRNTEAFF

D gene: TRBD2
J gene: TRBJ2-5
V gene: TRBV9
clone size: NA
CDR3 DNA: TGTGCCAGCAACAGTGGACTAGCGGGTAAAGAGTCCCAGTACTTC
CDR3 protein: CASNSGLAGKESQYF

D gene: NA
J gene: TRBJ1-6
V gene: TRBV7-2
clone size: few
CDR3 DNA: TGTGCCAGCAGCCGAAACAGGGACCGTGGGTCACCCCTCCACTTT
CDR3 protein: CASSRNRDRGSPLHF

D gene: NA
J gene: TRBJ2-1
V gene: TRBV29-1
clone size: few
CDR3 DNA: TGCAGCGCCCTTTGGGCCGATGAGCAGTTCTTC
CDR3 protein: CSALWADEQFF

D gene: NA
J gene: TRBJ1-3
V gene: TRBV3-1
clone size: NA
CDR3 DNA: TGTGCCAGCAGCCAAGATTACGGAAACACCATATATTTT
CDR3 protein: CASSQDYGNTIYF

D gene: NA
J gene: TRBJ1-3
V gene: TRBV12-3/TRBV12-4
clone size: few
CDR3 DNA: TGTGCCAGCAGTAGCCCCGGCTACTCTGGAAACACCATATATTTT
CDR3 protein: CASSSPGYSGNTIYF

D gene: NA
J gene: TRBJ1-1
V gene: TRBV30
clone size: many
CDR3 DNA: TGTGCCTGGACCATATCCCGGGGGACTGAAGCTTTCTTT
CDR3 protein: CAWTISRGTEAFF

D gene: NA
J gene: TRBJ1-3
V gene: TRBV7-3
clone size: NA
CDR3 DNA: TGTGCCAGCAGCTTAACTGGGGGGCCTGGAAACACCATATATTTT
CDR3 protein: CASSLTGGPGNTIYF

D gene: TRBD2
J gene: TRBJ2-1
V gene: TRBV10-3
clone size: many
CDR3 DNA: TGTGCCATCAGTGGGCCCTATCAAGGGACCGAGGGACTAGCGGGACACAATGAGCAGTTCTTC
CDR3 protein: CAISGPYQGTEGLAGHNEQFF

D gene: NA
J gene: TRBJ1-5
V gene: TRBV2
clone size: NA
CDR3 DNA: TGTGCCAGCACCGGAGGGAGGGGCAATCAGCCCCAGCATTTT
CDR3 protein: CASTGGRGNQPQHF

D gene: NA
J gene: TRBJ2-2
V gene: TRBV7-3
clone size: few
CDR3 DNA: TGTGCCAGCAGCCCAACGGGCCTCGCGAACACCGGGGAGCTGTTTTTT
CDR3 protein: CASSPTGLANTGELFF

D gene: TRBD2
J gene: TRBJ2-5
V gene: TRBV18
clone size: many
CDR3 DNA: TGTGCCAGCTCACCATCGACTAGCGGGGGCACAGAGACCCAGTACTTC
CDR3 protein: CASSPSTSGGTETQYF

D gene: TRBD2
J gene: TRBJ2-5
V gene: TRBV13
clone size: NA
CDR3 DNA: TGTGCCAGCAGCTTAGTTAGCGGGGGGGTCCAAGAGACCCAGTACTTC
CDR3 protein: CASSLVSGGVQETQYF